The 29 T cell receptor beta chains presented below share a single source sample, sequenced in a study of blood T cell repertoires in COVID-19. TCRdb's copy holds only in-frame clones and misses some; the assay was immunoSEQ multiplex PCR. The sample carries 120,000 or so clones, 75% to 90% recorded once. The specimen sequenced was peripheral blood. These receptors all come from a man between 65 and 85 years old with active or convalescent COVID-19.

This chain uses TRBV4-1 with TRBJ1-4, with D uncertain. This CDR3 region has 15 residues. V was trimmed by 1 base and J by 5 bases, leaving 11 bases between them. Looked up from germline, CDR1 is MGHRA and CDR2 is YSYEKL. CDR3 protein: CASSQGPQMNEKLFF. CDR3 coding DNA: TGCGCCAGCAGCCAAGGTCCACAGATGAATGAAAAACTGTTTTTT.

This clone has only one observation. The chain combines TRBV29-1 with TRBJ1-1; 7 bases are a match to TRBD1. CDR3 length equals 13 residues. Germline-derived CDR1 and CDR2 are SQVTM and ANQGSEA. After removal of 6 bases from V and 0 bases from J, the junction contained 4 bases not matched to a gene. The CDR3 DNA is TGCAGCGTACAACAGGGGATGAACACTGAAGCTTTCTTT. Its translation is CSVQQGMNTEAFF. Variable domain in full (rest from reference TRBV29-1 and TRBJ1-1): SAVISQKPSRDICQRGTSLTIQCQVDSQVTMMFWYRQQPGQSLTLIATANQGSEATYESGFVIDKFPISRPNLTFSTLTVSNMSPEDSSIYLCSVQQGMNTEAFFGQGTRLTVV.

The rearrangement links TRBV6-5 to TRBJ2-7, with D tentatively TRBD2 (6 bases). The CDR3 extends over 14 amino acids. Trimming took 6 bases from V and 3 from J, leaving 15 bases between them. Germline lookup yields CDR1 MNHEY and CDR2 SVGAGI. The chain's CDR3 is CASSADWGVYEQYF. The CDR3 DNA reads TGTGCCAGCAGCGCGGACTGGGGGGTCTACGAGCAGTACTTC.

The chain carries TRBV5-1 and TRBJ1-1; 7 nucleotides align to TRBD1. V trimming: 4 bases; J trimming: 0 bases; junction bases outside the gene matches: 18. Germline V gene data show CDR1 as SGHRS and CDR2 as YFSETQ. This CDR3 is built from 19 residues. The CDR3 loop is CASSRPRDSKYPMNTEAFF. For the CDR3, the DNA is TGCGCCAGCAGCCGCCCGAGGGACAGCAAGTACCCCATGAACACTGAAGCTTTCTTT.

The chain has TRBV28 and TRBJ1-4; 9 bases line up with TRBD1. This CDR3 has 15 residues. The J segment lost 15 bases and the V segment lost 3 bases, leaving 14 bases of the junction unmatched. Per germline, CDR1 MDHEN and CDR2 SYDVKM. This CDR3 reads CASSFPDRGRGSVFF. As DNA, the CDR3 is TGTGCCAGCAGTTTTCCGGACAGGGGACGAGGTTCGGTGTTTTTT.

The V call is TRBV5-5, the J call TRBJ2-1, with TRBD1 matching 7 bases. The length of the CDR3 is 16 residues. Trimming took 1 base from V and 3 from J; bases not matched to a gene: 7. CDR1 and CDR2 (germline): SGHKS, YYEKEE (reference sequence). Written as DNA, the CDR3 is TGTGCCAGCAGCTTGAGTTCAGGGGGATACTACAATGAGCAGTTCTTC. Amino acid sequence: CASSLSSGGYYNEQFF. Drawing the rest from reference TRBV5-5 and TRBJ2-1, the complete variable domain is DAGVTQSPTHLIKTRGQQVTLRCSPISGHKSVSWYQQVLGQGPQFIFQYYEKEERGRGNFPDRFSARQFPNYSSELNVNALLLGDSALYLCASSLSSGGYYNEQFFGPGTRLTVL.

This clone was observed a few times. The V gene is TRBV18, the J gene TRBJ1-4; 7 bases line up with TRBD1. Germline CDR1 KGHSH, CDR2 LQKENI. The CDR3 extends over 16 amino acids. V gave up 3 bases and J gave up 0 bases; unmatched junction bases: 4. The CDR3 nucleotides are TGTGCCAGCTCACCCCGACAGGGTCCAACTAATGAAAAACTGTTTTTT. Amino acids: CASSPRQGPTNEKLFF. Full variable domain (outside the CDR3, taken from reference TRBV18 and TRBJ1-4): NAGVMQNPRHLVRRRGQEARLRCSPMKGHSHVYWYRQLPEEGLKFMVYLQKENIIDESGMPKERFSAEFPKEGPSILRIQQVVRGDSAAYFCASSPRQGPTNEKLFFGSGTQLSVL.

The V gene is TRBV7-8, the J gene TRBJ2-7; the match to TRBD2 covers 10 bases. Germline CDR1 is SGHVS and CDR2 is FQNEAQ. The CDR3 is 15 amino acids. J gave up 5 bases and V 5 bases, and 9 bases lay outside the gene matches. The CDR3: CASSGASGRTNEQYF. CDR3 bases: TGTGCCAGCAGCGGTGCTAGCGGGAGAACTAACGAGCAGTACTTC.

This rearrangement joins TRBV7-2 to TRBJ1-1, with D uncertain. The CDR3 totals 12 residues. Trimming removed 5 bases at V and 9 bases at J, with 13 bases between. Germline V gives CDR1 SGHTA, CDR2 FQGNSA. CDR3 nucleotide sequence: TGTGCCAGCAGCCCTAGTGGGAGTCAAGCTTTCTTT. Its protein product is CASSPSGSQAFF. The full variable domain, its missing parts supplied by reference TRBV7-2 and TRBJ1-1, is GAGVSQSPSNKVTEKGKDVELRCDPISGHTALYWYRQSLGQGLEFLIYFQGNSAPDKSGLPSDRFSAERTGGSVSTLTIQRTQQEDSAVYLCASSPSGSQAFFGQGTRLTVV.

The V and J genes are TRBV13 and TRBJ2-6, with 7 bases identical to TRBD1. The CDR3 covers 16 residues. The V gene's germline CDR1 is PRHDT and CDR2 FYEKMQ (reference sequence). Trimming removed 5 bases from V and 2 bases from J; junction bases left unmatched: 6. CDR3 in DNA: TGTGCCAGCAGCAAAACAGGGGCGGCTGGGGCCAACGTCCTGACTTTC. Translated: CASSKTGAAGANVLTF.

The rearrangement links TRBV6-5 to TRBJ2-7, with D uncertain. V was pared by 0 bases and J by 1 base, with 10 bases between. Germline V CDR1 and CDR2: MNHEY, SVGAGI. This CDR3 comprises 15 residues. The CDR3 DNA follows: TGTGCCAGCAGTTACTCTGAAAGAGGATCCTACGAGCAGTACTTC. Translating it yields CASSYSERGSYEQYF.

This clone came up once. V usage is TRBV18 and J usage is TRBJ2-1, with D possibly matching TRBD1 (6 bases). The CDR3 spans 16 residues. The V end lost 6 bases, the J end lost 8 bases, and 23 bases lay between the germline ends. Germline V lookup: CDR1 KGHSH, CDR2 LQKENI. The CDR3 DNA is TGTGCCAGCTCCCCAGGTCCAGGGGACCTAGGGTATGAGCAGTTCTTC. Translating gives CASSPGPGDLGYEQFF. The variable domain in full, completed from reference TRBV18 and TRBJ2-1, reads NAGVMQNPRHLVRRRGQEARLRCSPMKGHSHVYWYRQLPEEGLKFMVYLQKENIIDESGMPKERFSAEFPKEGPSILRIQQVVRGDSAAYFCASSPGPGDLGYEQFFGPGTRLTVL.

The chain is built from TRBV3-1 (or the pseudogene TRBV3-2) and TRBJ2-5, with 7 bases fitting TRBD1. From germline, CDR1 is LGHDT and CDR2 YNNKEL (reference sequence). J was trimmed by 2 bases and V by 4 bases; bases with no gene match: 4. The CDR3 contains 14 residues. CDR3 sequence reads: CASSREGAQETQYF. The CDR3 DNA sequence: TGTGCCAGCAGCCGCGAGGGGGCTCAAGAGACCCAGTACTTC.

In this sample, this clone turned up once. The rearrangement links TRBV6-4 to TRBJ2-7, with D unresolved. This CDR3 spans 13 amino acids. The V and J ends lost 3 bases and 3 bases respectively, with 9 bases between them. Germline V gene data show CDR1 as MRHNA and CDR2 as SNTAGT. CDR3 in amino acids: CASSEIACYEQYF. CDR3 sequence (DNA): TGTGCCAGCAGTGAGATTGCGTGCTACGAGCAGTACTTC.

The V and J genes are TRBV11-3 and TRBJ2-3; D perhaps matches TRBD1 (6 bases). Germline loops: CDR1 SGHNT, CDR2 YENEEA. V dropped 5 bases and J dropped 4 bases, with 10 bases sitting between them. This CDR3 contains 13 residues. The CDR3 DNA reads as TGTGCCAGCAGCGATGGACAGCCAGATACGCAGTATTTT. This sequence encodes CASSDGQPDTQYF.

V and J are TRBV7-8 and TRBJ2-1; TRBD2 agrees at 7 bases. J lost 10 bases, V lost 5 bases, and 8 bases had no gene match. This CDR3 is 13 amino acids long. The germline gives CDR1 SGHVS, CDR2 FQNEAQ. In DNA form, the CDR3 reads TGTGCCAGCAGCCCCCAGCGGGGAGGGGAGCAGTTCTTC. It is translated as CASSPQRGGEQFF.

CDR3 DNA: TGTGCCAGCAGCTTAGGAGTCGGAGCTAACTATGGCTACACCTTC. Protein: CASSLGVGANYGYTF. V and J are TRBV5-4 and TRBJ1-2; D gene unclear. The V gene's germline CDR1 is SGHNT and CDR2 YYREEE (reference sequence). Trimming took 2 bases from V and 0 from J, leaving 11 bases between them. The CDR3 covers 15 residues.

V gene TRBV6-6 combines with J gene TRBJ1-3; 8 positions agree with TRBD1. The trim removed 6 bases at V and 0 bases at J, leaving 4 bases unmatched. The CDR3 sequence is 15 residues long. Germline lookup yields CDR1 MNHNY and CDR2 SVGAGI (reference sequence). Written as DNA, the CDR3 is TGTGCCAGCAGCGACAGGGGCGCCTCTGGAAACACCATATATTTT. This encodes CASSDRGASGNTIYF.

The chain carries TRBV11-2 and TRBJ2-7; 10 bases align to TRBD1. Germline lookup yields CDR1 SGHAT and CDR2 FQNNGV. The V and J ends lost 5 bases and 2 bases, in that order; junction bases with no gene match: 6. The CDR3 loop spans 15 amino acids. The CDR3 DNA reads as TGTGCCAGCAGCGCCCCGGGACAGGGGCCCTACGAGCAGTACTTC. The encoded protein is CASSAPGQGPYEQYF.

Here the CDR3 reads CASTLAGGSYNEQFF. As DNA, the CDR3 is TGCGCCAGCACCCTAGCGGGAGGGTCGTACAATGAGCAGTTCTTC. The rearrangement uses TRBV5-1 and TRBJ2-1; 12 nucleotides align to TRBD2. CDR1 and CDR2 (germline): SGHRS, YFSETQ. This CDR3 comprises 15 residues. The J segment lost 4 bases and the V segment lost 6 bases, leaving 5 bases of the junction unmatched. Full variable domain (missing parts from reference TRBV5-1 and TRBJ2-1): KAGVTQTPRYLIKTRGQQVTLSCSPISGHRSVSWYQQTPGQGLQFLFEYFSETQRNKGNFPGRFSGRQFSNSRSEMNVSTLELGDSALYLCASTLAGGSYNEQFFGPGTRLTVL.

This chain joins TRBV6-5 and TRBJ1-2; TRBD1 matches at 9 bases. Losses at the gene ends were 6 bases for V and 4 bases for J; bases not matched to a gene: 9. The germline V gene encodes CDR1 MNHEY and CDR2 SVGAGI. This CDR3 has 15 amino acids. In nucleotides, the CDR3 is TGTGCCAGCAGCCCCGGGACAGGGCTAAGCTATGGCTACACCTTC. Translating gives CASSPGTGLSYGYTF.

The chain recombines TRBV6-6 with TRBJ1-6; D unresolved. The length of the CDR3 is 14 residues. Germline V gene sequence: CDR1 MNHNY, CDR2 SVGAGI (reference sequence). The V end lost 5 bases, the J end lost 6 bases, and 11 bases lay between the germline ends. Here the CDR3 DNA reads TGTGCCAGCAGTCCCGAGGGAGGTAATTCACCCCTCCACTTT. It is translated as CASSPEGGNSPLHF.

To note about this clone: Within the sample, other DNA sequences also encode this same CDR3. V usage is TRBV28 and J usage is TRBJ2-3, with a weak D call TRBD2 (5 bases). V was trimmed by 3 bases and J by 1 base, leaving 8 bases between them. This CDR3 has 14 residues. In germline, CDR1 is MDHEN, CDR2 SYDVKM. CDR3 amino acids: CASSFLSGTDTQYF. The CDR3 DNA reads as TGTGCCAGCAGTTTTCTTAGCGGCACAGATACGCAGTATTTT.

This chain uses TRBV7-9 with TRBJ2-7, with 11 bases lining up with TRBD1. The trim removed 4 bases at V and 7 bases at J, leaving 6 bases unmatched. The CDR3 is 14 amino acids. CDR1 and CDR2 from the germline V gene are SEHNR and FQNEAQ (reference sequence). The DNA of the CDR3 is TGTGCCAGCAGCTCCGGACAGGGGGCACGGGAGCAGTACTTC. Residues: CASSSGQGAREQYF.

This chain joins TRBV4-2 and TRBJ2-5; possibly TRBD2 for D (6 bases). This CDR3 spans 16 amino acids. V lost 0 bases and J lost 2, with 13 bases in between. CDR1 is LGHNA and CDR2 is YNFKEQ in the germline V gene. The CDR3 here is CASSQDLRGGQETQYF. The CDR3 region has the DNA TGTGCCAGCAGCCAAGATCTGCGGGGTGGTCAAGAGACCCAGTACTTC.

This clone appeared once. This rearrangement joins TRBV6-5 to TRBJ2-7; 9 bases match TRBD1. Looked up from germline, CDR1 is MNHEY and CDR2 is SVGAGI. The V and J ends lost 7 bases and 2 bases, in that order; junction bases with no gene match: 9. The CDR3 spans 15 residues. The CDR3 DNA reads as TGTGCCAGCATCCCGAGCAGGACAGGGGCCTACGAGCAGTACTTC. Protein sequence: CASIPSRTGAYEQYF.

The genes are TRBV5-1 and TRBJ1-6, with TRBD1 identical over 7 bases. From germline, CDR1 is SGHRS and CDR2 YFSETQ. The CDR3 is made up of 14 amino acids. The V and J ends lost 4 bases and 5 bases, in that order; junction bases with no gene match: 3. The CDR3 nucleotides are TGCGCCAGCAGCCCAGACAGGGATAATTCACCCCTCCACTTT. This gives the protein CASSPDRDNSPLHF.

The CDR3 region is CASSLEGAAGELFF. The CDR3 bases are TGCGCCAGCAGCTTGGAGGGGGCAGCCGGGGAGCTGTTTTTT. This sequence joins TRBV5-1 and TRBJ2-2, with TRBD1 matching over 7 bases. There are 14 residues in the CDR3. CDR1 and CDR2 from the germline V gene are SGHRS and YFSETQ. J was trimmed by 6 bases and V by 0 bases; bases with no gene match: 2.

The CDR3 nucleotides read TGTGCCAGCAGCCGACGCCCGACTAGCGGGAGAGGGGTGACCGGGGAGCTGTTTTTT. It codes for CASSRRPTSGRGVTGELFF. V gene TRBV6-6 combines with J gene TRBJ2-2, with 12 bases matching TRBD2. J was trimmed by 5 bases and V by 6 bases; bases with no gene match: 16. The CDR3 is made up of 19 amino acids. Germline CDR1 MNHNY, CDR2 SVGAGI (reference sequence).